A selection of T cell receptor beta chains follows, all from one sample in a study of cytomegalovirus exposure and HLA in healthy donors. Sequenced by immunoSEQ multiplex PCR; TCRdb stores in-frame clones only, minus some. The sample holds about 130,000 clones, roughly 91% seen once. The sequenced material came from PBMCs. The receptor source for this set is a young man in good health and CMV-seronegative. Each CDR3 is given with its conserved first and last residue. The order of the fields is clone size, D gene, J gene, V gene, CDR3 DNA, CDR3 protein. The D gene is left open where the match is weak. Rows give clone size only sometimes, using once, few, many, or a class for an expanded clone.

.	.	TRBJ1-1	TRBV18	TGTGCCAGCTCACCACCGGGAGGAGACTGGGCAGGAACTGAAGCTTTCTTT	CASSPPGGDWAGTEAFF
.	.	TRBJ2-2	TRBV10-1	TGCGCCAGCAGTGAGACAGTGACCGGGGAGCTGTTTTTT	CASSETVTGELFF
.	TRBD2	TRBJ2-1	TRBV27	TGTGCCAGCAGTCCCCGACTAGCGGGGTTGGATGAGCAGTTCTTC	CASSPRLAGLDEQFF
.	.	TRBJ1-1	TRBV7-9	TGTGCCAGCAGCTTAGAGAGGGGGTTGAACACTGAAGCTTTCTTT	CASSLERGLNTEAFF
few	TRBD1	TRBJ2-7	TRBV6-5	TGTGCCAGCAGTTACTCGGGACAGGGGACCTACGAGCAGTACTTC	CASSYSGQGTYEQYF
.	.	TRBJ2-4	TRBV20-1	TGCAGTGCTAGCGGGGTAAACATTCAGTACTTC	CSASGVNIQYF
.	.	TRBJ2-3	TRBV5-6	TGTGCCAGCACCCCTCAGGGAACAGATACGCAGTATTTT	CASTPQGTDTQYF
.	TRBD2	TRBJ2-1	TRBV6-4	TGTGCCAGCAGTGACACGGGGGGGAGCTCCTACAATGAGCAGTTCTTC	CASSDTGGSSYNEQFF
.	TRBD2	TRBJ2-5	TRBV7-9	TGTGCCAGCAGCCACACACTAGCGGGGAGAGAGACCCAGTACTTC	CASSHTLAGRETQYF
.	TRBD1	TRBJ2-1	TRBV2	TGTGCCAGCAGTGAAGGGGGGCAGGGGGTGGTCAATGAGCAGTTCTTC	CASSEGGQGVVNEQFF
.	.	TRBJ1-2	TRBV4-2	TGTGCCAGCAGCCAAGATGGGCCGCCGGGGGTCGGCTACACCTTC	CASSQDGPPGVGYTF
.	.	TRBJ2-7	TRBV5-1	TGCGCCAGCAGCCCGAGTGGGGCAGAGGACACCTCCTACGAGCAGTACTTC	CASSPSGAEDTSYEQYF
.	.	TRBJ1-1	TRBV7-9	TGTGCCAGCAGCTTACGTCATGAGGCTTTCTTT	CASSLRHEAFF
.	TRBD1	TRBJ2-7	TRBV6-5	TGTGCCAGCACTCCTCCCGGGACAGGGGGTGGAGAGCAGTACTTC	CASTPPGTGGGEQYF
.	TRBD2	TRBJ2-2	TRBV4-2	TGTGCCAGCAGCCAAGAGACTAGCGGGGGGGTCGCGAACACCGGGGAGCTGTTTTTT	CASSQETSGGVANTGELFF
.	TRBD1	TRBJ2-7	TRBV2	TGTGCCAGCAGTGAAGGGACAGGGTCCTACGAGCAGTACTTC	CASSEGTGSYEQYF
.	TRBD1	TRBJ1-3	TRBV4-1	TGCGCCAGCAGCCAAGATGACAGGGGTGGAAACACCATATATTTT	CASSQDDRGGNTIYF
.	TRBD1	TRBJ1-2	TRBV28	TGTGCCAGCAGCTACTTCGGGACAGGGGACGGGGGCTACACCTTC	CASSYFGTGDGGYTF
.	TRBD1	TRBJ1-4	TRBV4-2	TGTGCCAGCAGCGGATCCGACAGGGAGGCTAATGAAAAACTGTTTTTT	CASSGSDREANEKLFF
.	.	TRBJ2-2	TRBV2	TGTGCCAGCATTAGGCGGCTAGCGACCTCCGGGGAGCTGTTTTTT	CASIRRLATSGELFF
.	TRBD1	TRBJ2-1	TRBV7-9	TGTGCCAGCAGCTGGGGACAGGGTTTGTTCTTC	CASSWGQGLFF
.	.	TRBJ2-5	TRBV5-8	TGTGCCAGCAGCTTGGGGCAGGGCGATAAAGAGACCCAGTACTTC	CASSLGQGDKETQYF
.	.	TRBJ2-1	TRBV7-8	TGTGCCAGCAGCTTAGGCAGGGGTTATGAGCAGTTCTTC	CASSLGRGYEQFF
once	TRBD2	TRBJ2-3	TRBV4-1	TGCGCCAGCAGCCTTTTCCACCAGCGGGGCCAAAGCACAGATACGCAGTATTTT	CASSLFHQRGQSTDTQYF
.	.	TRBJ2-7	TRBV7-9	TGTGCCAGCAGCTCCCTAGAAAGGTACGAGCAGTACTTC	CASSSLERYEQYF
.	TRBD1	TRBJ2-5	TRBV7-2	TGTGCCAGCAGCCTACGGACAGGACAAGAGACCCAGTACTTC	CASSLRTGQETQYF
.	TRBD1	TRBJ1-6	TRBV27	TGTGCCAGCAGTTTCCAGCGGACAGGGGACAATTCACCCCTCCACTTT	CASSFQRTGDNSPLHF
.	.	TRBJ1-5	TRBV6-1	TGTGCCAGCAGTGAAACACGGCCCCAGCATTTT	CASSETRPQHF
.	.	TRBJ1-1	TRBV5-1	TGCGCCAGCAGCTCTGACATGATAGTCCACACTGAAGCTTTCTTT	CASSSDMIVHTEAFF
once	.	TRBJ2-5	TRBV5-1	TGCGCCAGCAGCCGGGGGAGGGAGACCCAGTACTTC	CASSRGRETQYF
.	.	TRBJ2-7	TRBV29-1	TGCAGCGTTGGGTCCGGGTTAGGCTACGAGCAGTACTTC	CSVGSGLGYEQYF
.	.	TRBJ1-2	TRBV5-6	TGTGCCAGCAGCTTAGCAGGATCTTACTATGGCTACACCTTC	CASSLAGSYYGYTF
once	TRBD2	TRBJ2-3	TRBV6-4	TGTGCCAGCAGTGCCCTTGGGCGGGGGGTCGCAGATACGCAGTATTTT	CASSALGRGVADTQYF
.	TRBD1	TRBJ1-2	TRBV19	TGTGCCAGTAGTGAGCCAGGGGGCTACTATGGCTACACCTTC	CASSEPGGYYGYTF
.	TRBD2	TRBJ2-1	TRBV6-6	TGTGCCAGCAGGGGCGGGGGAAACTCCTACAATGAGCAGTTCTTC	CASRGGGNSYNEQFF
.	TRBD1	TRBJ2-7	TRBV27	TGTGCCAGTAGGGACAGATCATACTACGAGCAGTACTTC	CASRDRSYYEQYF
once	.	TRBJ1-1	TRBV11-2	TGTGCCAGCAGCTTAGGATCTATCACTGAAGCTTTCTTT	CASSLGSITEAFF
.	.	TRBJ2-3	TRBV18	TGTGCCAGCTCACCACCATCCGGGAGCACAGATACGCAGTATTTT	CASSPPSGSTDTQYF
few	.	TRBJ2-7	TRBV7-9	TGTGCCAGCAGCTGGGGCAAGGAGGAGCAGTACTTC	CASSWGKEEQYF
.	.	TRBJ2-7	TRBV7-8	TGTGCCTCCTCCTCCGGGACAATTTCCTACGAGCAGTACTTC	CASSSGTISYEQYF
once	.	TRBJ2-3	TRBV5-4	TGTGCCAGCAGCTTTGGCGGGGTTAGCACAGATACGCAGTATTTT	CASSFGGVSTDTQYF
.	.	TRBJ2-3	TRBV19	TGTGCCAGTAGTACTAGCCTCACCGCAGATACGCAGTATTTT	CASSTSLTADTQYF
.	.	TRBJ1-6	TRBV13	TGTGCCAGCAGCTTAGAGGGGAATTCACCCCTCCACTTT	CASSLEGNSPLHF
.	.	TRBJ1-6	TRBV5-6	TGTGCCAGCAGCTTGGGTACAGGCATTAATTCACCCCTCCACTTT	CASSLGTGINSPLHF
.	.	TRBJ1-2	TRBV18	TGTGCCAGCTCACCCCCAAACTCCGATGGCTACACCTTC	CASSPPNSDGYTF
.	.	TRBJ2-5	TRBV4-2	TGTGCCAGCAGCCAAGGTTCAGGTCCAGAGACCCAGTACTTC	CASSQGSGPETQYF
once	TRBD1	TRBJ2-2	TRBV5-1	TGCGCCAGCAGCTTGGTGACAGGGGGGCGTAGCGGGGAGCTGTTTTTT	CASSLVTGGRSGELFF
.	TRBD1	TRBJ1-2	TRBV12-5	TGTGCTAGTGGTTTACCGACAGGGTTTTACTATGGCTACACCTTC	CASGLPTGFYYGYTF
.	.	TRBJ2-7	TRBV5-4	TGTGCCAGCAGCTGGGCCAACTACGAGCAGTACTTC	CASSWANYEQYF
.	.	TRBJ2-2	TRBV11-1	TGTGCCAGCAGCTTATCTCGAGCCCCACTCGGGGAGCTGTTTTTT	CASSLSRAPLGELFF
once	TRBD1	TRBJ1-2	TRBV6-5	TGTGCCAGCAGTTACTCCCCCCAGGGGGCGAGTGGCTACACCTTC	CASSYSPQGASGYTF